Listed here is a single TCR beta chain. There are 14 residues in the CDR3. Germline-derived CDR1 and CDR2 are SGHAT and FQNNGV. With V trimmed by 4 bases and J by 4 bases, 5 bases remained unmatched. The PCR employed 60 Vbeta primers together with 13 Jbeta primers. Profiled with immunoSEQ multiplex PCR; TCRdb holds only in-frame clones, not every one. Of about 220,000 clones in the sample, roughly 82% are singletons; the top ten hold 4.5% to 7%. The data were obtained in a study of cytomegalovirus exposure and HLA in healthy donors. The TCR sequence derives from a man aged 35-49 years in good health and CMV-seropositive. Sequencing used PBMCs. The chain joins TRBV11-2 to TRBJ1-1; TRBD1 aligns across 8 bases. The CDR3 here is CASSSQGAPTEAFF. Here the CDR3 DNA reads TGTGCCAGCAGCTCCCAGGGGGCGCCCACTGAAGCTTTCTTT.